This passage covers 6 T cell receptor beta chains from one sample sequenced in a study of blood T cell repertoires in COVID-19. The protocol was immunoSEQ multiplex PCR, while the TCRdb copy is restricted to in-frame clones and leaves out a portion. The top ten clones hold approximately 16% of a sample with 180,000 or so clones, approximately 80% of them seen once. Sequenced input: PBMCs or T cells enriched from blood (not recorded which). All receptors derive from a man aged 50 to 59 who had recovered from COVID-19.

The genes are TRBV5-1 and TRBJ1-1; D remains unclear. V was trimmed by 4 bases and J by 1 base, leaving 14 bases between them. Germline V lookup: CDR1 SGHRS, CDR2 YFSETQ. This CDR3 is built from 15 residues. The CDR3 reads CASSLTGSGNTEAFF. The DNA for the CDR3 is TGCGCCAGCAGCCTAACGGGGTCAGGGAACACTGAAGCTTTCTTT.

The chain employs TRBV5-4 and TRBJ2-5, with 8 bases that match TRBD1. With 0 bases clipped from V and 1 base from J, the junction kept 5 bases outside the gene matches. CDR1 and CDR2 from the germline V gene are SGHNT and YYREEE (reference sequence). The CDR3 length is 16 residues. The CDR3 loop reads CASSLGGQASQETQYF. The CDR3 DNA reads TGTGCCAGCAGCTTGGGGGGACAGGCAAGCCAAGAGACCCAGTACTTC. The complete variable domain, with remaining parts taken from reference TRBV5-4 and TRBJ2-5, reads ETGVTQSPTHLIKTRGQQVTLRCSSQSGHNTVSWYQQALGQGPQFIFQYYREEENGRGNFPPRFSGLQFPNYSSELNVNALELDDSALYLCASSLGGQASQETQYFGPGTRLLVL.

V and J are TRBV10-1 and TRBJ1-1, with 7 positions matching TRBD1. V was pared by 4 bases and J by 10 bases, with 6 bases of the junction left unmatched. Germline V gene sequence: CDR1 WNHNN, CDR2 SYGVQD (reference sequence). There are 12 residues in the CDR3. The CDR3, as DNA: TGCGCCAGCAGTGTGACAGGGCAGCGAGCTTTCTTT. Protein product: CASSVTGQRAFF.

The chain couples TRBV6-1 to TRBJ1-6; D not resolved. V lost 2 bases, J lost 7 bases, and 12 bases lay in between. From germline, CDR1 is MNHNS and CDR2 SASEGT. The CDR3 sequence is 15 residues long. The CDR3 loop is CASSELAPKNSPLHF. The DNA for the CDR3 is TGTGCCAGCAGTGAATTGGCACCAAAAAATTCACCCCTCCACTTT.

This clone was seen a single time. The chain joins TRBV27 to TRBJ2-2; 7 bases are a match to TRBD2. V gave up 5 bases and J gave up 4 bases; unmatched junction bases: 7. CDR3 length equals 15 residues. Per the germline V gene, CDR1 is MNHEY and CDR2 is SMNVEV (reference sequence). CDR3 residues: CASSVGLAATGELFF. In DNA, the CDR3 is TGTGCCAGCAGTGTGGGGCTAGCGGCCACCGGGGAGCTGTTTTTT.

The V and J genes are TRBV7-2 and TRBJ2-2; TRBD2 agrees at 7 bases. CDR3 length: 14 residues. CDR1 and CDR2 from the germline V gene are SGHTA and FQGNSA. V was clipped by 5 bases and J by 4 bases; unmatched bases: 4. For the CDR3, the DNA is TGTGCCAGCAGCAGGACTAGTGTCACCGGGGAGCTGTTTTTT. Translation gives CASSRTSVTGELFF.